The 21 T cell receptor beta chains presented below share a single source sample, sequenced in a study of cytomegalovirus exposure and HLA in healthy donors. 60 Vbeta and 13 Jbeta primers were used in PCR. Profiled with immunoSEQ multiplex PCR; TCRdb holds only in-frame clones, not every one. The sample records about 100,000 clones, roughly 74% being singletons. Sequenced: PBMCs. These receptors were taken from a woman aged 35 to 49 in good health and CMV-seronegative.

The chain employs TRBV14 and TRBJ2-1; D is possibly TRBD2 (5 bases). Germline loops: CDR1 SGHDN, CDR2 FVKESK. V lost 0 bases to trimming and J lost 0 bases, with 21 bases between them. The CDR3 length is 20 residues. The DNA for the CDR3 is TGTGCCAGCAGCCAAGACGATCGGCGGGCACCCGGCGGCTCCTACAATGAGCAGTTCTTC. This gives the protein CASSQDDRRAPGGSYNEQFF.

The CDR3 is CASGQGAETQYF. Written as DNA, the CDR3 is TGTGCCAGCGGACAGGGCGCGGAGACCCAGTACTTC. The rearrangement links TRBV6-1 to TRBJ2-5; 8 bases are shared with TRBD1. In germline, CDR1 is MNHNS, CDR2 SASEGT. The CDR3 runs 12 residues. J lost 5 bases, V lost 8 bases, and 4 bases had no gene match.

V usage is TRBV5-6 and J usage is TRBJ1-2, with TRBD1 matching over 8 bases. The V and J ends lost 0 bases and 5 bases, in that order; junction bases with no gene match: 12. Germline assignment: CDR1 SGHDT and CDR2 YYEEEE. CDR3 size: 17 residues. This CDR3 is CASSLGLDRARTYGYTF. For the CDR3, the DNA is TGTGCCAGCAGCTTGGGGCTGGACAGGGCAAGAACATATGGCTACACCTTC.

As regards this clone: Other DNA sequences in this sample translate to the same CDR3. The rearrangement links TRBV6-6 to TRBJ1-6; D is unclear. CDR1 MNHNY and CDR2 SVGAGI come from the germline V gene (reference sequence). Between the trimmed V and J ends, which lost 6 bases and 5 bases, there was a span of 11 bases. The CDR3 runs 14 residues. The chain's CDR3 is CASRYQDNNSPLHF. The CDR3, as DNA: TGTGCCAGCAGATACCAGGATAATAATTCACCCCTCCACTTT.

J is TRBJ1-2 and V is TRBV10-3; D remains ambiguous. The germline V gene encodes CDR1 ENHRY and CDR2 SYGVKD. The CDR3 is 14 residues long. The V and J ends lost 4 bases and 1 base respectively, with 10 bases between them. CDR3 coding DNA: TGTGCCATCAGTGCCAGCGTCCGTAACTATGGCTACACCTTC. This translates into CAISASVRNYGYTF.

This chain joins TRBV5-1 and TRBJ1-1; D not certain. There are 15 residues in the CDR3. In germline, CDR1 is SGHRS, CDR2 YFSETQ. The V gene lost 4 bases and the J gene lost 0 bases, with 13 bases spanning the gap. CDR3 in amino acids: CASSPERALNTEAFF. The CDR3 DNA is TGCGCCAGCAGCCCGGAGAGGGCTCTGAACACTGAAGCTTTCTTT. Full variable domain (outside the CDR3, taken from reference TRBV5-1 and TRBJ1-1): KAGVTQTPRYLIKTRGQQVTLSCSPISGHRSVSWYQQTPGQGLQFLFEYFSETQRNKGNFPGRFSGRQFSNSRSEMNVSTLELGDSALYLCASSPERALNTEAFFGQGTRLTVV.

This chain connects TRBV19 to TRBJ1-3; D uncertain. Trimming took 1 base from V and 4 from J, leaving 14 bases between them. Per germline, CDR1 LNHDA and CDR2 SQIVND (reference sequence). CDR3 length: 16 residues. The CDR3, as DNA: TGTGCCAGTAGTATAGTAGACGGGGAGTTGGGAAACACCATATATTTT. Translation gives CASSIVDGELGNTIYF.

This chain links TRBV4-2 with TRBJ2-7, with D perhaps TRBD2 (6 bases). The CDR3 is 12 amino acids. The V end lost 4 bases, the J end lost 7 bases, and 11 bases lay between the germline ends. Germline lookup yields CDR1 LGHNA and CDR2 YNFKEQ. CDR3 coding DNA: TGTGCCAGCAGCCGACCCCTAGCGGAGCAGTACTTC. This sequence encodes CASSRPLAEQYF.

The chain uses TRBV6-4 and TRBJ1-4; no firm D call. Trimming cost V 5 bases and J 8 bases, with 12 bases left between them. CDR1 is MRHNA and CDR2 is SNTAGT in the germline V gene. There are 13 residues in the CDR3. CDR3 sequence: CASSLEPGEKLFF. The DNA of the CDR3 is TGTGCCAGCAGTCTGGAGCCGGGGGAAAAACTGTTTTTT.

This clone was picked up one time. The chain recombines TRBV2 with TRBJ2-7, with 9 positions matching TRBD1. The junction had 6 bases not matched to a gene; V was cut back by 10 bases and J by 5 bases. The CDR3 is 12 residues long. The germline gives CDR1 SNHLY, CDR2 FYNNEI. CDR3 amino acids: CATSTGGDEQYF. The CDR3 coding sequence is TGTGCCACCTCAACAGGGGGCGACGAGCAGTACTTC.

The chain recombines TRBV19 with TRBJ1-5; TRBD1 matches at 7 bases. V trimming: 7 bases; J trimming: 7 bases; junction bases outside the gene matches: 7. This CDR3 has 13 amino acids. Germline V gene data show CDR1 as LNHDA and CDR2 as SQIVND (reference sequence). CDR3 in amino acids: CASNKQGWQPQHF. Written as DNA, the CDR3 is TGTGCCAGTAACAAACAGGGGTGGCAGCCCCAGCATTTT. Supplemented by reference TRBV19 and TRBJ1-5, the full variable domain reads DGGITQSPKYLFRKEGQNVTLSCEQNLNHDAMYWYRQDPGQGLRLIYYSQIVNDFQKGDIAEGYSVSREKKESFPLTVTSAQKNPTAFYLCASNKQGWQPQHFGDGTRLSIL.

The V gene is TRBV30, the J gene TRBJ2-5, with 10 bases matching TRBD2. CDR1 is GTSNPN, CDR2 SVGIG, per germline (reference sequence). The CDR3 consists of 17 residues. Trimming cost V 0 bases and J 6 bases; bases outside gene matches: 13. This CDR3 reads CAWSVQAGGPLRKTQYF. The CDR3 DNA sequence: TGTGCCTGGAGTGTACAAGCGGGGGGGCCTTTAAGAAAGACCCAGTACTTC.

The CDR3 DNA sequence: TGTGCCAGCAAAACCGGGTCTCCTTTCGGGGAGCCCCAGTACTTC. As protein: CASKTGSPFGEPQYF. The genes are TRBV6-1 and TRBJ2-5; a weak D match, TRBD2 (5 bases). The CDR3 has 15 residues. Trimming took off 7 bases at V and 9 bases at J, with 24 bases between the two ends. In germline, CDR1 is MNHNS, CDR2 SASEGT.

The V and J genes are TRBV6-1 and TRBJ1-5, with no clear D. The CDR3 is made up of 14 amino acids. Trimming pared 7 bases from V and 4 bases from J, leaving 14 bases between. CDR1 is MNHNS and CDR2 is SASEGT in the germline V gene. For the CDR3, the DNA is TGTGCCAGCACGGATCTCATAGCAAATCAGCCCCAGCATTTT. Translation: CASTDLIANQPQHF.

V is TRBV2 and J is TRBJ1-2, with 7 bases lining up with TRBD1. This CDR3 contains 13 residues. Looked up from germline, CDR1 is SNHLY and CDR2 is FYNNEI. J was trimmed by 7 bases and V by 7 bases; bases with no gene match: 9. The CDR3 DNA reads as TGTGCCAGCACCCCGGACAGGTCCAGTGGCTACACCTTC. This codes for CASTPDRSSGYTF.

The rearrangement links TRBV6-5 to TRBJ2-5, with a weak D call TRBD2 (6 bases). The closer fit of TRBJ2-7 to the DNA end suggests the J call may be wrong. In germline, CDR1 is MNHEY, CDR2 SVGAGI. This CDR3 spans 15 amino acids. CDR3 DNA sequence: TGTGCCAGCAGTTACCGCCGGGAGTGGGGCTACGAGCAGTACTTC. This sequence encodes CASSYRREWGYEQYF.

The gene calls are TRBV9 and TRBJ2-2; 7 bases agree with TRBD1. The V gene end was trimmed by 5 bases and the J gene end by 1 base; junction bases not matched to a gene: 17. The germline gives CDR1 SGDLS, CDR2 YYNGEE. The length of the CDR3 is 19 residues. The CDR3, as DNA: TGTGCCAGCAGTGGGACAGCTACTGGGAAGGGTTGGAACACCGGGGAGCTGTTTTTT. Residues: CASSGTATGKGWNTGELFF.

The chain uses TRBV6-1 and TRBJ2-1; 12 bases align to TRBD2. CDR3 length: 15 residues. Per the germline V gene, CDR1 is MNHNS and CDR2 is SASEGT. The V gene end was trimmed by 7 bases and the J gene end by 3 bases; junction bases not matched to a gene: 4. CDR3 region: CASILTSGSYNEQFF. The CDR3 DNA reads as TGTGCCAGCATTTTGACTAGCGGGAGCTACAATGAGCAGTTCTTC.

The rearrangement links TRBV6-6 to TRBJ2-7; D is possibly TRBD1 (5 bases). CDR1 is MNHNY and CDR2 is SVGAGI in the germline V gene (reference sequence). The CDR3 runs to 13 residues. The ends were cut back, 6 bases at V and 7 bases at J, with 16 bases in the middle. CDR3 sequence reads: CASSKGVLGEQYF. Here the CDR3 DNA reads TGTGCCAGCAGCAAAGGGGTTTTGGGTGAGCAGTACTTC.

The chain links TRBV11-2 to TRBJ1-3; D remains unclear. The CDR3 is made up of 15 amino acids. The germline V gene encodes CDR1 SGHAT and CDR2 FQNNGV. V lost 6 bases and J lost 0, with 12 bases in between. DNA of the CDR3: TGTGCCAGCAGACTAGCGGGAAGCTCTGGAAACACCATATATTTT. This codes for CASRLAGSSGNTIYF.

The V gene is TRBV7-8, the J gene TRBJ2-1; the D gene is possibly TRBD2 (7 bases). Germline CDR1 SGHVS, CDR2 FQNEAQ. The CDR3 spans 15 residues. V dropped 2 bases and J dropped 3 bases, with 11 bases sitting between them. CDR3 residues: CASSLRGAVYNEQFF. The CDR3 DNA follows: TGTGCCAGCAGCTTACGGGGGGCAGTCTACAATGAGCAGTTCTTC.